This passage covers 27 T cell receptor beta chains from one sample sequenced in a study of blood T cell repertoires in COVID-19. The data were produced by immunoSEQ multiplex PCR, yet TCRdb's version contains in-frame clones alone and is incomplete. The sample consists of roughly 92,000 clones, 80% to 85% of them appearing once. Sequenced material: peripheral blood. The receptors were sampled from a woman aged 80 or over with active or convalescent COVID-19.

CDR3: CASSWGSLAGPGTDTQYF. CDR3 sequence (DNA): TGTGCCAGCAGTTGGGGGTCACTAGCGGGCCCTGGAACAGATACGCAGTATTTT. The rearrangement joins TRBV11-2 to TRBJ2-3, with TRBD2 matching 9 bases. In germline, CDR1 is SGHAT, CDR2 FQNNGV. The CDR3 covers 18 residues. J was trimmed by 3 bases and V by 6 bases; bases with no gene match: 16.

This chain uses TRBV24-1 with TRBJ2-3; TRBD1 matches 12 bases. From germline, CDR1 is KGHDR and CDR2 SFDVKD. Trimming took 4 bases from V and 2 from J; bases not matched to a gene: 9. The CDR3 runs to 18 residues. The CDR3 region has the DNA TGTGCCACCAGTGAGGCCGGGACAGGGGGCGTTTACACAGATACGCAGTATTTT. It is translated as CATSEAGTGGVYTDTQYF.

This CDR3 is CASSYDGTGLNEQYF. The CDR3 DNA sequence: TGTGCCAGCAGTTACGACGGGACAGGGCTGAACGAGCAGTACTTC. This chain connects TRBV6-5 to TRBJ2-7; the match to TRBD1 covers 9 bases. Germline CDR1 MNHEY, CDR2 SVGAGI. V was clipped by 2 bases and J by 5 bases; unmatched bases: 7. The CDR3 covers 15 residues.

This clone has a single count. In DNA, the CDR3 is TGTGCCAGCTCCTACAGGGGCGTTGGTGGGGCCAACGTCCTGACTTTC. This sequence encodes CASSYRGVGGANVLTF. The chain recombines TRBV18 with TRBJ2-6; 7 bases align to TRBD1. Trimming at V came to 6 bases and at J to 3 bases, leaving 8 bases not matched to a gene. The CDR3 runs to 16 residues. CDR1 KGHSH and CDR2 LQKENI come from the germline V gene.

This chain connects TRBV9 to TRBJ1-3; perhaps TRBD1 as D (5 bases). CDR3 length: 16 amino acids. V was cut by 0 bases and J by 2 bases, with 12 bases left in between. In germline, CDR1 is SGDLS, CDR2 YYNGEE. The CDR3 coding sequence is TGTGCCAGCAGCGTAGGAGGCAGGGCGGCTGGAAACACCATATATTTT. This encodes CASSVGGRAAGNTIYF.

The rearrangement uses TRBV6-2 or TRBV6-3 and TRBJ1-2, with 8 bases aligning to TRBD1. The J segment lost 8 bases and the V segment lost 4 bases, leaving 15 bases of the junction unmatched. Germline lookup yields CDR1 MNHEY and CDR2 SVGEGT. The CDR3 consists of 16 residues. CDR3 bases: TGTGCCAGCAGTTTACGACAGGGGAGACCCCTTCGGGGCTACACCTTC. Translation gives CASSLRQGRPLRGYTF.

This clone was picked up a small number of times. The CDR3 sequence: CASSPGDSGAVEQFF. Written as DNA, the CDR3 is TGTGCCAGCTCACCCGGGGACAGTGGGGCTGTTGAGCAGTTCTTC. V gene TRBV18 combines with J gene TRBJ2-1; TRBD1 agrees at 7 bases. Per the germline V gene, CDR1 is KGHSH and CDR2 is LQKENI. The CDR3 is 15 residues long. V was clipped by 3 bases and J by 9 bases; unmatched bases: 11.

The V call is TRBV6-4, the J call TRBJ2-5; D is unresolved. The V gene's germline CDR1 is MRHNA and CDR2 SNTAGT. The CDR3 loop spans 10 amino acids. With 6 bases removed from V and 5 bases from J, the gap between germline ends came to 4 bases. The CDR3 loop reads CASRRETQYF. In nucleotides, the CDR3 is TGTGCCAGCAGGAGGGAGACCCAGTACTTC.

This clone was recorded once. The rearrangement joins TRBV11-3 to TRBJ2-2; tentatively, D is TRBD2 (5 bases). The CDR3 extends over 14 amino acids. Germline lookup yields CDR1 SGHNT and CDR2 YENEEA. V gave up 5 bases and J gave up 5 bases, with 12 bases separating them. The CDR3: CASSPRSGTGELFF. The CDR3 nucleotides read TGTGCCAGCAGCCCCCGCTCGGGGACCGGGGAGCTGTTTTTT.

The chain couples TRBV4-3 to TRBJ1-4; 10 bases map to TRBD1. The CDR3 runs to 17 residues. Trimming removed 0 bases from V and 5 bases from J; junction bases left unmatched: 6. Germline V lookup: CDR1 LGHNA, CDR2 YSLEER. CDR3 coding DNA: TGCGCCAGCAGCCAAGATTTCGCGGGACAGGGGAATGAAAAACTGTTTTTT. It yields the protein CASSQDFAGQGNEKLFF.

The chain carries TRBV7-9 and TRBJ2-3; possibly TRBD2 for D (5 bases). Trimming stripped 5 bases from V and 0 bases from J, with 18 bases between. Germline CDR1 reads SEHNR; CDR2 reads FQNEAQ (reference sequence). CDR3 size: 17 residues. CDR3 in DNA: TGTGCCAGCAGCATCCCCCCGGGAATAACTAGCACAGATACGCAGTATTTT. Encoded protein: CASSIPPGITSTDTQYF.

The chain employs TRBV28 and TRBJ1-1, with unresolved D. Germline lookup yields CDR1 MDHEN and CDR2 SYDVKM. Deletions cut 2 bases from V and 0 bases from J, with 4 bases between. The CDR3 is made up of 13 amino acids. The CDR3 sequence: CASSLPVNTEAFF. As DNA, the CDR3 is TGTGCCAGCAGTTTACCAGTGAACACTGAAGCTTTCTTT.

As regards this clone: The identical CDR3 is also encoded by other nucleotide sequences in the sample. This chain links TRBV28 with TRBJ1-6; tentative D call: TRBD1 (5 bases). Trimming took 1 base from V and 4 from J, leaving 8 bases between them. This CDR3 spans 15 amino acids. CDR1 MDHEN and CDR2 SYDVKM come from the germline V gene. This CDR3 is CASSLSAGYNSPLHF. The CDR3 DNA reads TGTGCCAGCAGTTTATCGGCAGGGTATAATTCACCCCTCCACTTT.

The chain has TRBV18 and TRBJ2-3; the D gene is possibly TRBD1 (6 bases). CDR3 length: 15 amino acids. The V and J ends lost 3 bases and 1 base respectively, with 11 bases between them. Germline V gene sequence: CDR1 KGHSH, CDR2 LQKENI. The CDR3 nucleotides are TGTGCCAGCTCACCGGTGAGACAGGGCACAGATACGCAGTATTTT. It translates to CASSPVRQGTDTQYF.

The V gene is TRBV2, the J gene TRBJ1-1, with unresolved D. The length of the CDR3 is 13 residues. Looked up from germline, CDR1 is SNHLY and CDR2 is FYNNEI. V shed 10 bases and J shed 1 base, with 13 bases lying between them. CDR3 protein: CATLGSRNTEAFF. The CDR3 DNA reads TGTGCCACCCTAGGGAGCCGGAACACTGAAGCTTTCTTT.

The chain recombines TRBV5-1 with TRBJ2-5; D is uncertain. V gave up 4 bases and J gave up 7 bases, with 17 bases separating them. CDR1 is SGHRS and CDR2 is YFSETQ in the germline V gene. The CDR3 is 14 amino acids. The CDR3 DNA follows: TGCGCCAGCAGCCCGGCGTCGGGTATGGTGACCCAGTACTTC. Translated: CASSPASGMVTQYF.

This chain connects TRBV7-9 to TRBJ2-7; perhaps TRBD1 as D (6 bases). Germline CDR1 reads SEHNR; CDR2 reads FQNEAQ (reference sequence). V dropped 1 base and J dropped 3 bases, with 16 bases sitting between them. The CDR3 spans 16 residues. CDR3 bases: TGTGCCAGCAGCTTAGTGACAGGCCCTACCTTCTACGAGCAGTACTTC. Its translation: CASSLVTGPTFYEQYF.

This clone was seen a single time. CDR3 in DNA: TGTGCCAGCAAAATGGGACTAGCGGGAGGGGCAGATACGCAGTATTTT. This gives the protein CASKMGLAGGADTQYF. The chain links TRBV2 to TRBJ2-3; 16 bases align to TRBD2. J was trimmed by 4 bases and V by 7 bases; bases with no gene match: 5. Germline V CDR1 and CDR2: SNHLY, FYNNEI. The CDR3 sequence is 16 residues long.

The V gene is TRBV5-8, the J gene TRBJ2-1, with 9 bases aligning to TRBD1. The CDR3 has 19 amino acids. Looked up from germline, CDR1 is SGHTS and CDR2 is YDEGEE. The V and J ends lost 3 bases and 0 bases, in that order; junction bases with no gene match: 13. CDR3 in amino acids: CASSYQTGGVGSSYNEQFF. CDR3 nucleotides: TGTGCCAGCAGCTATCAGACAGGGGGAGTGGGGAGCTCCTACAATGAGCAGTTCTTC.

This chain connects TRBV28 to TRBJ1-1, with D possibly matching TRBD1 (5 bases). V gave up 7 bases and J gave up 6 bases, with 15 bases separating them. This CDR3 region has 13 residues. Germline assignment: CDR1 MDHEN and CDR2 SYDVKM. DNA of the CDR3: TGTGCCAGCATCCTTCGGACAAGTTCTGAAGCTTTCTTT. It yields the protein CASILRTSSEAFF.

This sequence joins TRBV28 and TRBJ2-7; the match to TRBD2 covers 8 bases. Losses at the gene ends were 7 bases for V and 4 bases for J; bases not matched to a gene: 9. Germline V CDR1 and CDR2: MDHEN, SYDVKM. CDR3 size: 14 residues. This chain's CDR3 is CASIKSSGMYEQYF. As DNA, the CDR3 is TGTGCCAGCATCAAAAGTAGCGGGATGTACGAGCAGTACTTC.

V usage is TRBV5-1 and J usage is TRBJ1-5; D uncertain. Trimming removed 1 base from V and 2 bases from J, with 7 bases in between. The CDR3 totals 14 residues. Germline V gene lookup returns CDR1 SGHRS and CDR2 YFSETQ. The CDR3: CASSLMSGNQPQHF. The CDR3 DNA sequence: TGCGCCAGCAGCTTGATGTCCGGCAATCAGCCCCAGCATTTT. The full variable domain, completed using reference TRBV5-1 and TRBJ1-5, is KAGVTQTPRYLIKTRGQQVTLSCSPISGHRSVSWYQQTPGQGLQFLFEYFSETQRNKGNFPGRFSGRQFSNSRSEMNVSTLELGDSALYLCASSLMSGNQPQHFGDGTRLSIL.

The rearrangement uses TRBV6-5 and TRBJ2-2; TRBD2 matches at 12 bases. Germline V CDR1 and CDR2: MNHEY, SVGAGI. J was trimmed by 3 bases and V by 8 bases; bases with no gene match: 7. This CDR3 is built from 16 residues. The CDR3 sequence is CASGLLAGGYTGELFF. In DNA, the CDR3 is TGTGCCAGCGGTTTACTAGCGGGAGGTTACACCGGGGAGCTGTTTTTT.

The rearrangement links TRBV20-1 to TRBJ1-2; D unclear. Per germline, CDR1 DFQATT and CDR2 SNEGSKA (reference sequence). The CDR3 covers 10 residues. Trimming stripped 8 bases from V and 6 bases from J, with 10 bases between. The CDR3 nucleotides are TGCAGTCCCTATAAGAATGGCTACACCTTC. This codes for CSPYKNGYTF.

With respect to this clone: The sample holds other DNA sequences that translate to the same CDR3. The chain employs TRBV29-1 and TRBJ2-7; 8 bases map to TRBD1. The CDR3 runs 13 residues. V gave up 6 bases and J gave up 3 bases; unmatched junction bases: 7. Germline assignment: CDR1 SQVTM and CDR2 ANQGSEA. The CDR3 coding sequence is TGCAGCGTCGGTCAGGGGGCTAGCTACGAGCAGTACTTC. Translated: CSVGQGASYEQYF.

The V call is TRBV28, the J call TRBJ2-2, with D possibly TRBD2 on 5 matching bases. The CDR3 runs to 13 residues. The germline V gene has CDR1 MDHEN and CDR2 SYDVKM. Written as DNA, the CDR3 is TGTTCGGCGGCTAAAGGAGGTCTCGGGGAGCTGTTTTTT. This codes for CSAAKGGLGELFF.

This clone was recorded a few times. The chain links TRBV2 to TRBJ1-2; TRBD1 matches 9 bases. Germline V gene data show CDR1 as SNHLY and CDR2 as FYNNEI. This CDR3 has 16 amino acids. V shed 6 bases and J 8 bases; nucleotides not matched to a gene: 16. In nucleotides, the CDR3 is TGTGCCAGCAGGCGGGACAGGGTAGAGGGCACTCGGGGCTACACCTTC. Its translation is CASRRDRVEGTRGYTF.